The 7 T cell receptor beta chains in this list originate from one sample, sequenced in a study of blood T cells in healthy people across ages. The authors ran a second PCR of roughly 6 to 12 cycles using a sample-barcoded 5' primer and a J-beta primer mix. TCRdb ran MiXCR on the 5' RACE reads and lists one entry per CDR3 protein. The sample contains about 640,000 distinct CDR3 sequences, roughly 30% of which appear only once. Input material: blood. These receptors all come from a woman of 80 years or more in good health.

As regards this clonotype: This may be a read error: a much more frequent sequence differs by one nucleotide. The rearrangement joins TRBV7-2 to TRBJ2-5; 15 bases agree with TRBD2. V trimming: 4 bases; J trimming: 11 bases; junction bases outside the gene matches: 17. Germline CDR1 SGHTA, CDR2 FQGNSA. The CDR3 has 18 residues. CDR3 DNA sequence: TGTGCCAGCAGCTCCCGTCGGACTAGCGGGGGGGCAAACTACGGGCAGTACTTC. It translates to CASSSRRTSGGANYGQYF. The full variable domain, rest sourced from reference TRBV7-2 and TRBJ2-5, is GAGVSQSPSNKVTEKGKDVELRCDPISGHTALYWYRQSLGQGLEFLIYFQGNSAPDKSGLPSDRFSAERTGGSVSTLTIQRTQQEDSAVYLCASSSRRTSGGANYGQYFGPGTRLLVL.

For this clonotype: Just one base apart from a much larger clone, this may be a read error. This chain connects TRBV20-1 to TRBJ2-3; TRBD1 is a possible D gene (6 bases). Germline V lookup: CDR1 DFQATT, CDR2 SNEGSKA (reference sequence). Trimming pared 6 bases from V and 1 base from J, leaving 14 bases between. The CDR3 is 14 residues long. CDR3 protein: CSAEQGSGTDTQYF. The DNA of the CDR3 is TGCAGTGCAGAGCAGGGGTCAGGCACAGATACGCAGTATTTT.

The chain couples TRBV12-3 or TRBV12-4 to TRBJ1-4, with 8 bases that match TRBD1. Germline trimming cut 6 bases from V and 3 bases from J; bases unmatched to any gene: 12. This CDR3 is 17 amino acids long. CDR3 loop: CASRKTGGEEANEKLFF. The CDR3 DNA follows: TGTGCCAGCAGGAAAACAGGGGGGGAAGAGGCTAATGAAAAACTGTTTTTT.

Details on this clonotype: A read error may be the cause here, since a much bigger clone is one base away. For the CDR3, the DNA is TGTGCCAGCAGTTACCAAGCCGACTTCGGGGCCTTCCATGGCTACACCTTC. It specifies CASSYQADFGAFHGYTF. V is TRBV6-2 or TRBV6-3 and J is TRBJ1-2; D is perhaps TRBD1 (5 bases). CDR1 is MNHEY, CDR2 SVGEGT, per germline. The CDR3 totals 17 residues. V lost 2 bases to trimming and J lost 6 bases, with 22 bases between them.

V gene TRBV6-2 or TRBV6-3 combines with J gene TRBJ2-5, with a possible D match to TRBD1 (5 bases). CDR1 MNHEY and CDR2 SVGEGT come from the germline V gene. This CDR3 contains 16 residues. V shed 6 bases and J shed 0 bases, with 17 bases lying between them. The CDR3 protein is CASRPTPGKYQETQYF. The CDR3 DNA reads TGTGCCAGCAGACCTACGCCAGGGAAGTACCAAGAGACCCAGTACTTC.

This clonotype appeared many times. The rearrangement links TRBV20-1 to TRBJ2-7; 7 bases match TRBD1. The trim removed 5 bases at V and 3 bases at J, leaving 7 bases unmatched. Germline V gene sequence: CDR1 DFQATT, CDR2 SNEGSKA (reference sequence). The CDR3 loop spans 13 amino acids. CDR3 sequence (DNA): TGCAGTGCTCTTGAGACAGGGCTCTACGAGCAGTACTTC. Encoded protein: CSALETGLYEQYF.

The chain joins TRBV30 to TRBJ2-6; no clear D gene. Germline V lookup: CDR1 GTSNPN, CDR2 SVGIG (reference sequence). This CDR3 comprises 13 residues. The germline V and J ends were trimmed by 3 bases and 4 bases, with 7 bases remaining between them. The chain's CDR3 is CAWRATGANVLTF. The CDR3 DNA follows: TGTGCCTGGAGAGCCACCGGGGCCAACGTCCTGACTTTC.